One sample yielded the 11 T cell receptor beta chains listed below, sequenced in a study of technical replicates of blood from a few donors. Assay used: immunoSEQ multiplex PCR; TCRdb lists only in-frame clones, some missing. The repertoire includes roughly 93,000 clones, about 95% of them detected once, and about 0.25% sits in the top ten. The sequenced sample consisted of T cells isolated from PBMCs. The receptors here all came from a human donor in good health.

The rearrangement links TRBV30 to TRBJ2-1; 10 positions agree with TRBD2. Germline lookup yields CDR1 GTSNPN and CDR2 SVGIG (reference sequence). J gave up 7 bases and V 5 bases, and 8 bases lay outside the gene matches. The CDR3 contains 14 residues. The chain's CDR3 is CAWYPAGGPNEQFF. CDR3 DNA: TGTGCCTGGTATCCAGCGGGGGGGCCGAATGAGCAGTTCTTC.

This clone appeared once. This chain uses TRBV28 with TRBJ2-7; possible D gene TRBD2, 6 bases. There are 14 residues in the CDR3. The V end was cut by 2 bases, the J end by 7 bases, with 15 bases between. Germline CDR1 reads MDHEN; CDR2 reads SYDVKM. DNA for the CDR3: TGTGCCAGCAGTTTAGATAGCGGAGCGTTGGAGCAGTACTTC. Translating gives CASSLDSGALEQYF.

The chain combines TRBV6-5 with TRBJ2-7; no firm D call. The germline V gene has CDR1 MNHEY and CDR2 SVGAGI. This CDR3 has 13 amino acids. The V end was cut by 0 bases, the J end by 7 bases, with 10 bases between. CDR3 DNA sequence: TGTGCCAGCAGTTACTCCGTTTCGTCGGAGCAGTACTTC. Translating gives CASSYSVSSEQYF.

The chain joins TRBV2 to TRBJ2-7; D is ambiguous. The CDR3 spans 14 residues. CDR1 is SNHLY and CDR2 is FYNNEI in the germline V gene. The V end was cut by 6 bases, the J end by 1 base, with 13 bases between. CDR3 protein: CASSYLFGSYEQYF. The CDR3 bases are TGTGCCAGCAGCTACCTTTTCGGGTCCTACGAGCAGTACTTC.

The rearrangement joins TRBV2 to TRBJ1-2; 12 bases fit TRBD1. With 3 bases clipped from V and 4 bases from J, the junction kept 9 bases outside the gene matches. The CDR3 length is 17 residues. CDR1 SNHLY and CDR2 FYNNEI come from the germline V gene. CDR3 sequence (DNA): TGTGCCAGCAGTGAGGGACAGGGGGCAGACCATTCCTATGGCTACACCTTC. Protein sequence: CASSEGQGADHSYGYTF. The whole variable domain, filled in from reference TRBV2 and TRBJ1-2, reads EPEVTQTPSHQVTQMGQEVILRCVPISNHLYFYWYRQILGQKVEFLVSFYNNEISEKSEIFDDQFSVERPDGSNFTLKIRSTKLEDSAMYFCASSEGQGADHSYGYTFGSGTRLTVV.

V gene TRBV7-6 combines with J gene TRBJ1-1; a weak D match, TRBD1 (6 bases). The CDR3 is 15 amino acids. The germline V gene has CDR1 SGHVS and CDR2 FNYEAQ. Trimming pared 1 base from V and 1 base from J, leaving 10 bases between. As DNA, the CDR3 is TGTGCCAGCAGCTTAGGGGGGGGCCAGAACACTGAAGCTTTCTTT. Protein product: CASSLGGGQNTEAFF.

In DNA form, the CDR3 reads TGTGCCAGCTCACCACCTCTCGCTAGCGGGAGGGCCAAAAACATTCAGTACTTC. Translated: CASSPPLASGRAKNIQYF. The J gene is TRBJ2-4, the V gene TRBV18, with 11 bases identical to TRBD2. The CDR3 covers 18 residues. The ends lost 0 bases at V and 1 base at J; junction bases unmatched: 5. CDR1 and CDR2 from the germline V gene are KGHSH and LQKENI.

The gene calls are TRBV29-1 and TRBJ1-3; D ambiguous. Trimming pared 1 base from V and 4 bases from J, leaving 11 bases between. There are 14 residues in the CDR3. CDR1 is SQVTM, CDR2 ANQGSEA, per germline. CDR3 coding DNA: TGCAGCGTTGAAGGGAGGTTAACAGGAAACACCATATATTTT. Its protein is CSVEGRLTGNTIYF.

V usage is TRBV4-2 and J usage is TRBJ2-7, with 14 bases that match TRBD2. After removal of 5 bases from V and 9 bases from J, the junction contained 9 bases not matched to a gene. Germline CDR1 reads LGHNA; CDR2 reads YNFKEQ. The CDR3 consists of 15 residues. This CDR3 reads CASSSTGTSGGRQYF. As DNA, the CDR3 is TGTGCCAGCAGCTCTACCGGGACTAGCGGGGGAAGGCAGTACTTC.

The chain carries TRBV15 and TRBJ1-1; D unclear. The CDR3 loop spans 13 amino acids. Trimming removed 6 bases from V and 3 bases from J, with 11 bases in between. The germline gives CDR1 LNHNV, CDR2 YYDKDF (reference sequence). As DNA, the CDR3 is TGTGCCACCAGGAAGGAGGGAGACACTGAAGCTTTCTTT. Encoded protein: CATRKEGDTEAFF.

The gene calls are TRBV5-1 and TRBJ1-2, with 7 bases aligning to TRBD1. After removal of 4 bases from V and 2 bases from J, the junction contained 8 bases not matched to a gene. CDR3 length: 15 amino acids. Germline CDR1 and CDR2: SGHRS and YFSETQ. CDR3 residues: CASSIPGQRNYGYTF. The CDR3 coding sequence is TGCGCCAGCAGCATACCGGGACAGCGAAACTATGGCTACACCTTC.